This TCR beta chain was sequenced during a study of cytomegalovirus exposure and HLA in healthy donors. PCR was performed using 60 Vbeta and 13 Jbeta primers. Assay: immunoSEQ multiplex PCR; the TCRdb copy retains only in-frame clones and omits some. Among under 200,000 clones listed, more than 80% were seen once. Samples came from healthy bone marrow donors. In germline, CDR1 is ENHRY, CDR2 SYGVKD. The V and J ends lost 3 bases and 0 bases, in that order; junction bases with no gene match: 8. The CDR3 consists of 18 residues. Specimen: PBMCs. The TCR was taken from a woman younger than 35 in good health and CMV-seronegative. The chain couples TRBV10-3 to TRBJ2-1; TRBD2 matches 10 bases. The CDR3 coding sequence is TGTGCCATCAGTGATTGGCTAGCGGGGGCGTCCTCCTACAATGAGCAGTTCTTC. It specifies CAISDWLAGASSYNEQFF.